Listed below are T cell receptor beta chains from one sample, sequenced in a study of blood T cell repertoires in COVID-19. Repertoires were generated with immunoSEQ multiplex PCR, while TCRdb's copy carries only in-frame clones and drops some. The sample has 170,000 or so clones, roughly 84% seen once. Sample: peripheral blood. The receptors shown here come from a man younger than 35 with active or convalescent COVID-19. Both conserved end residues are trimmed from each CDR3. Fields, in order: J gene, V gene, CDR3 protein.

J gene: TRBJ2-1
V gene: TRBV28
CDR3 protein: ASSTPGTGSRDEQF

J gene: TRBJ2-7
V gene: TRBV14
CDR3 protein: ASSRQRGGIYEQY

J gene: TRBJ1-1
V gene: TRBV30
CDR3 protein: AWSVGAMRAF

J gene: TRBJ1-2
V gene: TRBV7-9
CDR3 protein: ASGTGTGLLNYGYT

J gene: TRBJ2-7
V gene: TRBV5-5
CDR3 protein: ASSRGAQGTYEQY

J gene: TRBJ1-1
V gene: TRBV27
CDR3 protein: ASSLSGGTEAF

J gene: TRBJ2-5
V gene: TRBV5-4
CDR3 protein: ASSLDTGAATQY

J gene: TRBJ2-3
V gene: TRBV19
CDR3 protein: ASSSGTGRRDTQY

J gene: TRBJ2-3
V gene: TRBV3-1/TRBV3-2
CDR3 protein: ASSQATLAGSSSQY

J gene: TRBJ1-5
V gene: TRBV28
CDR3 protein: ASSFAGAFNQPQH

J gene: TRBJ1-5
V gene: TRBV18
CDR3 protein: ASSEFGTGLRQPQH

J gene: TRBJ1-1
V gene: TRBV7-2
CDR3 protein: ASSFSQNTEAF

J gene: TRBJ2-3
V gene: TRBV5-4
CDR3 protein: ASSPSLRSTDTQY

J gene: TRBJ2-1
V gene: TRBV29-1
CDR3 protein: SVDKLADPAAYNEQF

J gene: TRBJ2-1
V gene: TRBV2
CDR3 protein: ASSTTGTGLSSYNEQF

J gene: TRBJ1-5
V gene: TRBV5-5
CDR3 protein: ASSLDPPGVQPQH

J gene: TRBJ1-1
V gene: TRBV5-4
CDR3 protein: ASSIGGASTEAF

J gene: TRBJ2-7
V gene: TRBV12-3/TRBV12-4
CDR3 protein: ASSFLNEQY

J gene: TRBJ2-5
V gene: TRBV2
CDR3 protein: ARGLAGEETQY

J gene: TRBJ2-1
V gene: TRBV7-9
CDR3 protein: ASSLAQGHGGNEQF

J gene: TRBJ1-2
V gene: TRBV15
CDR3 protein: ATSRESGQGYGYT

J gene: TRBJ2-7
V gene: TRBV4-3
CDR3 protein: ASSQDVTGGFYEQY

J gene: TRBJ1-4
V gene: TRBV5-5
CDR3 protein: ASSQGDRAANEKLF

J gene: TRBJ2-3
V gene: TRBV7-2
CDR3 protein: ASSLAGQIRDTQY

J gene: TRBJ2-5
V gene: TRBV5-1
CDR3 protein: ASSQGLAGGLETQY

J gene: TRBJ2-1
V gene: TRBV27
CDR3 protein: ASSIRTSGRRSYNEQF

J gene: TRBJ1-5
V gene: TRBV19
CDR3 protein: ASTHRTARQPQH

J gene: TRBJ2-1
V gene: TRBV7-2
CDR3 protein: ASTPAGVTLKNEQF

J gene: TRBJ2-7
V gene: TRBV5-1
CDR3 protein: ASPTRTGFPYEQY

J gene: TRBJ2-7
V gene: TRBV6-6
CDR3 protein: ASVSGGAYEQY

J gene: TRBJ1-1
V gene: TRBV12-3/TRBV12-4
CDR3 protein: ASSEQGSEAF

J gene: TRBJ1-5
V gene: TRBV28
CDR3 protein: ASRLQGADSNQPQH

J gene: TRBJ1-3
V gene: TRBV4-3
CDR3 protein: ASSQVNRNSGNTIY

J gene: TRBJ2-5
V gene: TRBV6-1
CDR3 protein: ASSEIEETQY

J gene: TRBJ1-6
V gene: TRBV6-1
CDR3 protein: ASSDARAPSPLH

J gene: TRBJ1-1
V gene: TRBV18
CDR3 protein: ASSPPPGQGTEAF

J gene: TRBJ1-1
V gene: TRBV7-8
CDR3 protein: ASSSRVGNTEAF

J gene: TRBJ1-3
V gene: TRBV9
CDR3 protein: ASSVADRGHSGNTIY

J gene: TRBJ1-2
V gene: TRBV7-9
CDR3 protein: ASSPGGDGYT

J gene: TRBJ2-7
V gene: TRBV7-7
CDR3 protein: ASSLVLGTGVHTTYEQY

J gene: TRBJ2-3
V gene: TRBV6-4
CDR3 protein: ASSQGSTDTQY

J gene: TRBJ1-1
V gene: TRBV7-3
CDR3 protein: ASSLGQVNTEAF

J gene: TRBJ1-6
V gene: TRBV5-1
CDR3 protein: ASSRQESSYNSPLH

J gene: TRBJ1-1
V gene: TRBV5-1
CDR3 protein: ASSLEGSSGTEAF

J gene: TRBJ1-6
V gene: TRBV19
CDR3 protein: ASSMGPRAGVKTYNSPLH

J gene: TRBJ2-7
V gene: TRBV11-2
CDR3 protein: ASSLQISGGAYEQY

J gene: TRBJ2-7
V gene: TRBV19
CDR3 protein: ASSMIGGTGEYEQY

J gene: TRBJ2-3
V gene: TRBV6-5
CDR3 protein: ASTSGQSVNTQY

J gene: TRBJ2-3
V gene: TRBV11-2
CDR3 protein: ASSLDPSGSTDTQY

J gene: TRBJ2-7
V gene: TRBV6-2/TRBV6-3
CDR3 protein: ASSSTLAVYEQY

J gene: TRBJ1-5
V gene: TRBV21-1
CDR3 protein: ASSYPCKAGGNQPQH